The entry that follows covers one T cell receptor (beta chain) sequence. The sample comes from a study of shared T cell receptors in the human thymus. From germline, CDR1 is SGHRS and CDR2 YFSETQ. V lost 2 bases, J lost 1 base, and 5 bases lay in between. CDR3 length equals 13 residues. Repertoires were generated with immunoSEQ multiplex PCR, while TCRdb's copy carries only in-frame clones and drops some. The table has roughly 560,000 clones, about four fifths seen once. The data were also submitted as part of a second study, on human thymus T cells. That paper notes: Blood and thymic repertoires both appeared biased in V and J gene usage.

The V and J genes are TRBV5-1 and TRBJ2-3; D not certain. The specimen sequenced was thymocytes. This clonotype was obtained from a boy younger than two with a congenital heart defect. In DNA form, the CDR3 reads TGCGCCAGCAGCTTCGAGGGCACAGATACGCAGTATTTT. Translation: CASSFEGTDTQYF.